The clone carrying this TCR beta chain was detected many times. The data stem from a study of CD8 T cells in ankylosing spondylitis. This CDR3 contains 15 residues. In germline, CDR1 is SNHLY, CDR2 FYNNEI. V was pared by 6 bases and J by 1 base, with 9 bases of the junction left unmatched. From the 5' RACE reads, TCRdb called clonotypes with MiXCR, one entry per CDR3 protein. Here the sample spans about 130,000 distinct CDR3 sequences, roughly 7.3% being singletons. The sequence was collected from a male donor with ankylosing spondylitis or in good health (not recorded which). The chain combines TRBV2 with TRBJ2-7; 7 positions agree with TRBD1. Sequencing input: blood, either unsorted or a sorted T cell fraction (not recorded which). This CDR3 is CASSPSGTASYEQYF. The CDR3 coding sequence is TGTGCCAGCAGCCCGTCCGGGACAGCATCCTACGAGCAGTACTTC.